Below, one T cell receptor (beta chain) is given with its context. Its antigen is undetermined. PCR was performed using 60 Vbeta and 13 Jbeta primers. Clones were read by immunoSEQ multiplex PCR, and TCRdb kept only the in-frame ones, dropping some. The sample holds some 140,000 clones, 75% to 85% seen once. The sample is drawn from a study of cytomegalovirus exposure and HLA in healthy donors. General observations from the study: Cytomegalovirus-associated status was assigned to about 170 TCR beta chains.

The V segment lost 4 bases and the J segment 0 bases; nucleotides outside the gene matches: 3. This CDR3 is built from 16 residues. Germline V CDR1 and CDR2: PRHDT, FYEKMQ (reference sequence). The source material was PBMCs. The clonotype was recovered from a woman in her thirties or forties in good health and CMV-seropositive. The V call is TRBV13, the J call TRBJ2-6; TRBD1 matches 7 bases. The CDR3 coding sequence is TGTGCCAGCAGCTGGGGACAGCGCTCTGGGGCCAACGTCCTGACTTTC. Translated, it gives CASSWGQRSGANVLTF. Filled out from reference TRBV13 and TRBJ2-6, the complete variable domain reads AAGVIQSPRHLIKEKRETATLKCYPIPRHDTVYWYQQGPGQDPQFLISFYEKMQSDKGSIPDRFSAQQFSDYHSELNMSSLELGDSALYFCASSWGQRSGANVLTFGAGSRLTVL.